These T cell receptor beta chains were read from a single sample in a study of blood T cell repertoires in COVID-19. Here immunoSEQ multiplex PCR was the method, and the copy in TCRdb shows in-frame clones only, minus some. This sample has about 230,000 clones, with 88% found just once. Sample: peripheral blood. The receptors were gathered from a woman aged 55-69 years with acute or convalescent COVID-19. CDR3s include the opening cysteine and the closing phenylalanine or tryptophan. The D gene is left open where the match is weak. A row's size may be missing; if present it is once, few, many or a size class.

>TRBJ1-1|TRBV5-1|TRBD1|NA
CASSSENTGVTEAFF
TGCGCCAGCAGCTCAGAAAACACAGGGGTTACTGAAGCTTTCTTT
>TRBJ2-2|TRBV6-4|TRBD1|NA
CASSDSAGGFKGELFF
TGTGCCAGCAGTGACTCGGCAGGGGGCTTCAAGGGGGAGCTGTTTTTT
>TRBJ1-6|TRBV6-1|NA|NA
CASSERARQDRSPLHF
TGTGCCAGCAGTGAGAGGGCTCGACAGGATCGTTCACCCCTCCACTTT
>TRBJ2-5|TRBV7-2|TRBD1|NA
CASSSRTGRGLWTQYF
TGTGCCAGCAGCAGCCGGACAGGCCGTGGGTTGTGGACCCAGTACTTC
>TRBJ1-4|TRBV7-2|NA|NA
CASSLAHRDRGEKLFF
TGTGCCAGCAGCTTAGCCCACAGGGATAGGGGTGAAAAACTGTTTTTT
>TRBJ1-5|TRBV19|TRBD1|NA
CASSILTGGWNQPQHF
TGTGCCAGTAGTATCCTAACAGGGGGCTGGAATCAGCCCCAGCATTTT
>TRBJ1-4|TRBV6-1|NA|NA
CASSYQGVGEKLFF
TGTGCCAGCAGTTATCAAGGGGTGGGGGAAAAACTGTTTTTT
>TRBJ2-2|TRBV7-6|NA|NA
CASSLGAGIQNTGELFF
TGTGCCAGCAGCTTAGGGGCCGGGATCCAGAACACCGGGGAGCTGTTTTTT
>TRBJ2-3|TRBV11-1|NA|NA
CASSVPVQGSDTQYF
TGTGCCAGCAGCGTCCCAGTACAGGGCTCGGATACGCAGTATTTT
>TRBJ1-6|TRBV6-6|TRBD1|once
CASSRTGRNSPLHF
TGTGCCAGCAGTCGGACAGGGAGGAATTCACCCCTCCACTTT
>TRBJ2-5|TRBV7-6|TRBD2|NA
CASSFGTSGQETQYF
TGTGCCAGCAGTTTCGGGACTAGCGGCCAAGAGACCCAGTACTTC
>TRBJ1-6|TRBV19|TRBD1|NA
CASNPDRVNPSPLHF
TGTGCCAGTAACCCGGACAGGGTTAATCCTTCACCCCTCCACTTT
>TRBJ2-1|TRBV5-4|NA|NA
CASSYYRAGYNEQFF
TGTGCCAGCAGCTATTACAGGGCCGGGTACAATGAGCAGTTCTTC
>TRBJ1-1|TRBV28|NA|once
CASTLGGYMNTEAFF
TGTGCCAGCACACTAGGTGGGTACATGAACACTGAAGCTTTCTTT
>TRBJ1-2|TRBV5-1|NA|NA
CASSLASTQGGYTF
TGCGCCAGCAGCTTGGCCTCGACTCAGGGCGGCTACACCTTC
>TRBJ2-1|TRBV3-1/TRBV3-2|TRBD1|once
CASSPWSGTGPPNEQFF
TGTGCCAGCAGCCCGTGGTCCGGGACAGGGCCTCCCAATGAGCAGTTCTTC
>TRBJ1-1|TRBV24-1|NA|NA
CATSDPPDTEAFF
TGTGCCACCAGTGATCCCCCGGACACTGAAGCTTTCTTT
>TRBJ2-7|TRBV12-3/TRBV12-4|TRBD1|NA
CASSLTGGDEQYF
TGTGCCAGCAGTTTGACAGGGGGTGACGAGCAGTACTTC
>TRBJ2-1|TRBV18|NA|once
CASAGRGSSDEQFF
TGTGCCAGCGCCGGAAGGGGTTCTAGTGATGAGCAGTTCTTC
>TRBJ1-1|TRBV29-1|TRBD1|NA
CSARTGLNTEAFF
TGCAGCGCCCGGACAGGATTGAACACTGAAGCTTTCTTT
>TRBJ1-2|TRBV29-1|TRBD1|NA
CSIRTGDYGYTF
TGCAGCATCCGGACAGGGGACTATGGCTACACCTTC
>TRBJ2-1|TRBV10-1|TRBD2|once
CASSRTSGGSNEQFF
TGCGCCAGCTCCCGGACTAGCGGGGGGAGCAATGAGCAGTTCTTC
>TRBJ2-5|TRBV19|TRBD1|NA
CASSRGRNFETQYF
TGTGCCAGTAGCAGGGGGCGCAATTTTGAGACCCAGTACTTC
>TRBJ2-7|TRBV18|TRBD1|NA
CASLGQGRTYEQYF
TGTGCCAGTCTCGGACAGGGTCGGACCTACGAGCAGTACTTC
>TRBJ2-6|TRBV5-4|NA|few
CASSLAGRANVLTF
TGTGCCAGCAGCTTAGCGGGTAGGGCCAACGTCCTGACTTTC
>TRBJ2-7|TRBV7-2|TRBD1|once
CASSPGQGNEQYF
TGTGCCAGCAGCCCGGGACAGGGGAACGAGCAGTACTTC
>TRBJ1-4|TRBV4-2|NA|NA
CASSQVVSATNEKLFF
TGTGCCAGCAGCCAAGTGGTTAGTGCAACTAATGAAAAACTGTTTTTT
>TRBJ1-2|TRBV28|NA|NA
CASSPRGRVLGGYTF
TGTGCCAGCAGTCCCCGCGGCAGGGTTTTGGGTGGCTACACCTTC
>TRBJ1-5|TRBV18|TRBD1|NA
CASSGGQGGNQPQHF
TGTGCCAGCTCAGGTGGACAGGGGGGTAATCAGCCCCAGCATTTT
>TRBJ2-7|TRBV7-2|NA|NA
CASSLEVGRAEQYF
TGTGCCAGCAGCTTAGAGGTCGGGAGAGCCGAGCAGTACTTC
>TRBJ1-2|TRBV7-9|TRBD1|NA
CASSWDRSYGYTF
TGTGCCAGCAGCTGGGACAGGTCCTATGGCTACACCTTC
>TRBJ2-1|TRBV5-1|TRBD2|NA
CASSYAGTSGVSSYNEQFF
TGCGCCAGCAGCTACGCAGGGACTAGCGGGGTAAGCTCCTACAATGAGCAGTTCTTC
>TRBJ2-2|TRBV7-7|NA|NA
CASSMGTFTGELFF
TGTGCCAGCAGCATGGGCACCTTCACAGGGGAGCTGTTTTTT
>TRBJ1-1|TRBV28|TRBD1|NA
CASSRWTGGRLVTEAFF
TGTGCCAGCAGTCGTTGGACAGGGGGCAGGCTAGTCACTGAAGCTTTCTTT
>TRBJ2-7|TRBV27|TRBD1|once
CASSRTGKGEQYF
TGTGCCAGCAGTCGGACAGGGAAGGGCGAGCAGTACTTC
>TRBJ1-2|TRBV5-1|TRBD1|NA
CASSLDSGTVRLGYGYTF
TGCGCCAGCAGCTTGGACTCCGGGACAGTCCGTTTGGGCTATGGCTACACCTTC
>TRBJ1-2|TRBV18|TRBD1|once
CASSPGQGTNYGYTF
TGTGCCAGCTCACCGGGACAGGGGACTAACTATGGCTACACCTTC
>TRBJ2-1|TRBV9|TRBD2|NA
CASSGGLAGGPGNEQFF
TGTGCCAGCAGCGGAGGACTAGCGGGGGGGCCGGGCAATGAGCAGTTCTTC
>TRBJ1-1|TRBV10-3|NA|NA
CAISEPGAEAFF
TGTGCCATCAGTGAGCCAGGGGCTGAAGCTTTCTTT
>TRBJ2-1|TRBV4-1|NA|NA
CASSQVPGGEEFF
TGCGCCAGCAGCCAGGTTCCTGGGGGCGAGGAGTTCTTC
>TRBJ1-1|TRBV28|NA|NA
CASSLKGGGNTEAFF
TGTGCCAGCAGTTTAAAGGGAGGGGGGAACACTGAAGCTTTCTTT
>TRBJ1-4|TRBV18|NA|NA
CASSYEVTNEKLFF
TGTGCCAGCTCGTACGAGGTCACTAATGAAAAACTGTTTTTT
>TRBJ1-1|TRBV2|TRBD1|NA
CASSASGGTEAFF
TGTGCCAGCAGTGCTTCAGGGGGGACTGAAGCTTTCTTT